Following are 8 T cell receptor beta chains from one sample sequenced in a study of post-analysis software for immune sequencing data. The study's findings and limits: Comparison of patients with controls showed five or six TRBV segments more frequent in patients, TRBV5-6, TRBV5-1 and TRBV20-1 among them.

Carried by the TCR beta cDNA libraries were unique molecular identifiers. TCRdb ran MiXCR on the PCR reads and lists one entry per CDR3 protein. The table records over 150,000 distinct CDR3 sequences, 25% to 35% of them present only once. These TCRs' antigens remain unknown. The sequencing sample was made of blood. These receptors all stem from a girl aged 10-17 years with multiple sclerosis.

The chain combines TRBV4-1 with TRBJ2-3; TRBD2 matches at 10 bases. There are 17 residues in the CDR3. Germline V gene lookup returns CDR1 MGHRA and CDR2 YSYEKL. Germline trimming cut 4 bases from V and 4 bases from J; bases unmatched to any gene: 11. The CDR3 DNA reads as TGCGCCAGCAGCCCCCAAAAAGCGGGAGGGCCCCCAGATACGCAGTATTTT. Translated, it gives CASSPQKAGGPPDTQYF.

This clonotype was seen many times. CDR3 nucleotides: TGCGCCAGCGTAATGAGTTGGACACCTCCCAATGAGCAGTTCTTC. Residues: CASVMSWTPPNEQFF. This rearrangement joins TRBV5-1 to TRBJ2-1; tentative D call: TRBD1 (5 bases). The V end was cut by 7 bases, the J end by 6 bases, with 20 bases between. The length of the CDR3 is 15 residues. Germline V gives CDR1 SGHRS, CDR2 YFSETQ.

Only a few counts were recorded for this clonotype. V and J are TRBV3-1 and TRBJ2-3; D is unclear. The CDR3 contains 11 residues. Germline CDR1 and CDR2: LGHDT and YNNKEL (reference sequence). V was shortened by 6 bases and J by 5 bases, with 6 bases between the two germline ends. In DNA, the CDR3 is TGTGCCAGCAGGGAACTAGATACGCAGTATTTT. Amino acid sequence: CASRELDTQYF.

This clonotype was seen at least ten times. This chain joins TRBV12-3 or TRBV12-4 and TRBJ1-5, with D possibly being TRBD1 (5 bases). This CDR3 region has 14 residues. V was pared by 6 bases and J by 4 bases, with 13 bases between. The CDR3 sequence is CASRMGQSNQPQHF. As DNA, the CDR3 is TGTGCCAGCAGAATGGGGCAGTCGAATCAGCCCCAGCATTTT.

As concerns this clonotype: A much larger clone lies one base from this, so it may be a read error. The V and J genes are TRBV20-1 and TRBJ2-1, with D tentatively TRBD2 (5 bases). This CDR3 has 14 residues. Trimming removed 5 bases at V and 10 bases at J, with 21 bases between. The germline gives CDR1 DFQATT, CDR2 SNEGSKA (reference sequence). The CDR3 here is CSALDGLLNYEQFF. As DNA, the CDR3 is TGCAGTGCTCTGGACGGACTTCTCAATTACGAGCAGTTCTTC.

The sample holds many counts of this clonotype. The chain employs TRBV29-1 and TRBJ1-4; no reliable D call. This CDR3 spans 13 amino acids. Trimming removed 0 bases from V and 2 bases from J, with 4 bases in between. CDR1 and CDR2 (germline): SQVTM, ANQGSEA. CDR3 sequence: CSVEERTNEKLFF. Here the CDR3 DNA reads TGCAGCGTTGAAGAACGGACTAATGAAAAACTGTTTTTT.

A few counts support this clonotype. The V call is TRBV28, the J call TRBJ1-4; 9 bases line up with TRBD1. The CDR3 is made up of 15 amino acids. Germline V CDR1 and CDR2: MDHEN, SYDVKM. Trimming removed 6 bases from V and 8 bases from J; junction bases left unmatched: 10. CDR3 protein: CASSPRDRASEKLFF. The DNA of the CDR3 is TGTGCCAGCAGCCCCCGGGACAGGGCCAGCGAAAAACTGTTTTTT.

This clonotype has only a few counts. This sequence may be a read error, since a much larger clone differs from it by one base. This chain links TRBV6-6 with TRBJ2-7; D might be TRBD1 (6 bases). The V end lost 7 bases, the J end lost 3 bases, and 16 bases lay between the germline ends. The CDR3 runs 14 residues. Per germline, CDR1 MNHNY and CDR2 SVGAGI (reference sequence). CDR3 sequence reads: CASIPPGHGYEQYF. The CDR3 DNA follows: TGTGCCAGCATCCCCCCGGGACACGGCTACGAGCAGTACTTC.